Reported below is one T cell receptor (beta chain). These data originate in a study of blood T cell repertoires in COVID-19. The overall study: Samples representing acute and convalescent COVID-19 were sourced from the United States, Italy and Spain. In each case, the material was cDNA or gDNA derived from T cells, B-cell-depleted T cells, or PBMCs.

CDR1 is GTSNPN and CDR2 is SVGIG in the germline V gene (reference sequence). The length of the CDR3 is 15 residues. The V and J ends lost 4 bases and 4 bases, in that order; junction bases with no gene match: 9. Per the original methods: Amplified reference gene primers provided the basis for estimating nucleated cell counts. Data came from immunoSEQ multiplex PCR; TCRdb stores just in-frame clones and leaves some out. V and J calls and clone size are copied from that table; D and trimming were computed from the DNA. The data contain roughly 120,000 clones, about 83% of them seen just once; the ten biggest clones take up about 5.7%.

The receptor's source is a human donor in a cohort sampled during active COVID-19. The rearrangement links TRBV30 to TRBJ2-3; TRBD1 agrees at 9 bases. Sequencing was carried out using peripheral blood. The CDR3 DNA is TGTGCCTGGAAGTCCGGACAGGGGACCTCAGATACGCAGTATTTT. Amino acid sequence: CAWKSGQGTSDTQYF.